Below, one T cell receptor beta chain is given with its context. These data originate in a study of CD8+ T cells in alopecia areata. Across the study: Treatment comprised oral tofacitinib, 5 to 10 mg twice daily, in treated patients.

Trimming removed 0 bases from V and 10 bases from J; junction bases left unmatched: 11. The germline V gene encodes CDR1 LGHNA and CDR2 YNFKEQ. The CDR3 loop spans 16 amino acids. The authors extracted RNA and reverse transcribed it into cDNA as the sequencing template. Assay used: immunoSEQ multiplex PCR; TCRdb lists only in-frame clones, some missing. The table has 200,000 to 250,000 clones, roughly two thirds seen once. Those with alopecia areata gave lesional scalp punch biopsies and peripheral blood. The chain carries TRBV4-2 and TRBJ2-1; 8 bases map to TRBD2. The TCR comes from a human donor with alopecia areata. The material was CD4+ T cells sorted from blood, obtained at week 0. Here the CDR3 reads CASSQEVRTSWGEQFF. The CDR3 nucleotides are TGTGCCAGCAGCCAAGAAGTCAGGACTAGCTGGGGCGAGCAGTTCTTC.